Sequencing of this TCR beta chain was carried out in a study of Graves' ophthalmopathy and Graves' hyperthyroidism. Amplified material comprised TCR beta CDR3 regions derived from RNA transcripts. The workflow started with a first-round RT-PCR run with HTBI primers and then moved on to a second-round multiplex PCR. TCRdb reanalysed the multiplex PCR reads using MiXCR and keeps one entry per CDR3 protein. The table lists approximately 640,000 distinct CDR3 sequences, over 40% of them singletons, with around 3% in the top ten. The germline CDR1 and CDR2 sequences are SGHTA and FQGNSA. The CDR3 is 14 residues long. V shed 7 bases, J shed 7 bases, and the junction held 12 bases outside the gene matches. In its sample, this clonotype was seen many times.

The chain links TRBV7-2 to TRBJ2-5, with 7 bases matching TRBD2. The sequencing sample was made of peripheral blood. The clonotype originates from an adult man with Graves' ophthalmopathy. The CDR3, as DNA: TGTGCCAGCACCCCGGGGGAGGGGCATGGGACCCAGTACTTC. Its protein product is CASTPGEGHGTQYF.